A single sample gave rise to the 21 T cell receptor beta chains below, sequenced in a study of blood T cell repertoires in COVID-19. This table comes from immunoSEQ multiplex PCR, and its TCRdb copy is limited to in-frame clones, with some not included. The repertoire holds 200,000 or so clones, with almost 80% as singletons. Sequences were obtained from peripheral blood. Every receptor here comes from a man aged 55 to 70 with active or convalescent COVID-19.

This chain joins TRBV2 and TRBJ2-7; D is perhaps TRBD2 (6 bases). V was pared by 6 bases and J by 6 bases, with 18 bases between. This CDR3 region has 14 residues. Germline lookup yields CDR1 SNHLY and CDR2 FYNNEI. The CDR3 nucleotides are TGTGCCAGCAGGAGTCGGGGGACTCGGTCCGAGCAGTACTTC. It translates to CASRSRGTRSEQYF. Drawing the rest from reference TRBV2 and TRBJ2-7, the complete variable domain is EPEVTQTPSHQVTQMGQEVILRCVPISNHLYFYWYRQILGQKVEFLVSFYNNEISEKSEIFDDQFSVERPDGSNFTLKIRSTKLEDSAMYFCASRSRGTRSEQYFGPGTRLTVT.

This clone was found once. This chain connects TRBV28 to TRBJ2-7, with D possibly matching TRBD1 (5 bases). Deletions cut 3 bases from V and 0 bases from J, with 18 bases between. Per the germline V gene, CDR1 is MDHEN and CDR2 is SYDVKM. The CDR3 runs to 17 residues. The CDR3 sequence: CASSFSLGAGNSYEQYF. CDR3 DNA: TGTGCCAGCAGTTTCTCCTTGGGCGCAGGGAACTCCTACGAGCAGTACTTC.

This clone was seen many times. The chain has TRBV14 and TRBJ2-7; D is possibly TRBD2 (5 bases). V lost 0 bases and J 7 bases, leaving 10 bases between the germline ends. Per the germline V gene, CDR1 is SGHDN and CDR2 is FVKESK. This CDR3 is built from 13 residues. The CDR3 is CASSQEGSGEQYF. CDR3 coding DNA: TGTGCCAGCAGCCAAGAAGGATCGGGGGAGCAGTACTTC.

This clone occurred a few times. V gene TRBV9 combines with J gene TRBJ2-5, with 7 bases identical to TRBD2. Germline CDR1 and CDR2: SGDLS and YYNGEE. The CDR3 sequence is 15 residues long. Unmatched junction bases numbered 4, after V lost 0 bases and J lost 2 bases. The CDR3 protein is CASSVGRGSQETQYF. The CDR3 nucleotides are TGTGCCAGCAGCGTAGGGCGGGGGTCACAAGAGACCCAGTACTTC.

This clone was picked up one time. The chain uses TRBV28 and TRBJ1-4, with 7 bases lining up with TRBD1. Germline V gene lookup returns CDR1 MDHEN and CDR2 SYDVKM. Trimming cost V 3 bases and J 7 bases; bases outside gene matches: 5. This CDR3 spans 14 amino acids. This chain's CDR3 is CASSFRGGGEKLFF. In DNA form, the CDR3 reads TGTGCCAGCAGTTTTAGAGGGGGCGGTGAAAAACTGTTTTTT.

The chain links TRBV7-2 to TRBJ1-1; D ambiguous. The CDR3 runs 12 residues. V lost 4 bases and J 10 bases, leaving 13 bases between the germline ends. Germline V gene data show CDR1 as SGHTA and CDR2 as FQGNSA. CDR3 in DNA: TGTGCCAGCAGCTCAGGAGAGGGCCGAGCTTTCTTT. It encodes CASSSGEGRAFF.

The chain recombines TRBV27 with TRBJ2-3; D is unclear. Per germline, CDR1 MNHEY and CDR2 SMNVEV (reference sequence). V was trimmed by 0 bases and J by 4 bases, leaving 5 bases between them. The CDR3 spans 13 residues. DNA of the CDR3: TGTGCCAGCAGTTTATCCAGGTCAGATACGCAGTATTTT. Its translation is CASSLSRSDTQYF.

This clone was observed a handful of times. The rearrangement uses TRBV5-1 and TRBJ1-1, with D unresolved. The V and J ends lost 1 base and 10 bases respectively, with 11 bases between them. Per the germline V gene, CDR1 is SGHRS and CDR2 is YFSETQ. This CDR3 has 12 amino acids. This chain's CDR3 is CASSLHNGPAFF. CDR3 coding DNA: TGCGCCAGCAGCTTGCATAATGGCCCAGCTTTCTTT.

The chain is built from TRBV27 and TRBJ2-1; 16 bases map to TRBD2. The ends lost 2 bases at V and 2 bases at J; junction bases unmatched: 6. Germline V gene data show CDR1 as MNHEY and CDR2 as SMNVEV (reference sequence). The CDR3 runs to 19 residues. DNA of the CDR3: TGTGCCAGCAGTTTAAGGGGGACTAGCGGGAGGGCCACCTACAATGAGCAGTTCTTC. Its translation: CASSLRGTSGRATYNEQFF.

V usage is TRBV7-3 and J usage is TRBJ2-5, with 14 bases that match TRBD2. This CDR3 has 16 residues. The ends lost 2 bases at V and 5 bases at J; junction bases unmatched: 4. The germline V gene has CDR1 SGHTA and CDR2 FQGTGA. The CDR3 sequence is CASSLGTSGSMETQYF. In DNA form, the CDR3 reads TGTGCCAGCAGCTTAGGGACTAGCGGGAGCATGGAGACCCAGTACTTC.

The chain links TRBV6-2 or TRBV6-3 to TRBJ2-7; 8 bases agree with TRBD2. The V and J ends lost 6 bases and 5 bases, in that order; junction bases with no gene match: 9. CDR1 and CDR2 from the germline V gene are MNHEY and SVGEGT. The CDR3 extends over 14 amino acids. The CDR3 nucleotides read TGTGCCAGCAGCAGAGGGACTAGGGTCGACGAGCAGTACTTC. Translation: CASSRGTRVDEQYF.

The chain uses TRBV6-1 and TRBJ2-1; TRBD2 aligns across 10 bases. In germline, CDR1 is MNHNS, CDR2 SASEGT. V shed 0 bases and J 4 bases; nucleotides not matched to a gene: 3. The CDR3 sequence is 16 residues long. The chain's CDR3 is CASSEAGTSAYNEQFF. As DNA, the CDR3 is TGTGCCAGCAGTGAAGCCGGGACTAGCGCGTACAATGAGCAGTTCTTC.

CDR3 protein: CASSPLRDYQAGYTF. CDR3 sequence (DNA): TGTGCCAGCTCACCCCTACGGGACTACCAGGCAGGCTACACCTTC. The chain carries TRBV18 and TRBJ1-2, with a weak D call TRBD1 (5 bases). CDR3 length: 15 residues. Germline-derived CDR1 and CDR2 are KGHSH and LQKENI. Trimming removed 3 bases at V and 8 bases at J, with 19 bases between. Variable domain in full (rest from reference TRBV18 and TRBJ1-2): NAGVMQNPRHLVRRRGQEARLRCSPMKGHSHVYWYRQLPEEGLKFMVYLQKENIIDESGMPKERFSAEFPKEGPSILRIQQVVRGDSAAYFCASSPLRDYQAGYTFGSGTRLTVV.

This chain uses TRBV28 with TRBJ1-1; 8 nucleotides match TRBD1. The germline V gene has CDR1 MDHEN and CDR2 SYDVKM. The CDR3 sequence is 14 residues long. V dropped 0 bases and J dropped 3; count of bases not matched to a gene: 0. The CDR3 is CASSLWGQDTEAFF. The CDR3 nucleotides are TGTGCCAGCAGTTTATGGGGACAGGACACTGAAGCTTTCTTT.

The chain is built from TRBV5-1 and TRBJ2-3; D gene unclear. Trimming removed 4 bases from V and 4 bases from J, with 7 bases in between. CDR3 size: 12 residues. Germline CDR1 is SGHRS and CDR2 is YFSETQ. The CDR3 DNA follows: TGCGCCAGCAGCGTGAAGCCAGATACGCAGTATTTT. As protein: CASSVKPDTQYF.

This chain joins TRBV5-1 and TRBJ2-6, with 9 bases that match TRBD1. Trimming at V came to 4 bases and at J to 1 base, leaving 9 bases not matched to a gene. Germline CDR1 SGHRS, CDR2 YFSETQ. The CDR3 runs 18 residues. CDR3 bases: TGCGCCAGCAGCGTAGGGACAGGGCCTAGGTCTGGGGCCAACGTCCTGACTTTC. Protein product: CASSVGTGPRSGANVLTF.

This clone was seen only a few times. The chain has TRBV28 and TRBJ2-1, with 11 bases lining up with TRBD1. J lost 9 bases, V lost 6 bases, and 7 bases had no gene match. Germline lookup yields CDR1 MDHEN and CDR2 SYDVKM. The length of the CDR3 is 14 residues. Written as DNA, the CDR3 is TGTGCCAGCAGCGTGGGACAGGGGGTTGGTGAGCAGTTCTTC. It translates to CASSVGQGVGEQFF. Full variable domain (outside the CDR3, taken from reference TRBV28 and TRBJ2-1): DVKVTQSSRYLVKRTGEKVFLECVQDMDHENMFWYRQDPGLGLRLIYFSYDVKMKEKGDIPEGYSVSREKKERFSLILESASTNQTSMYLCASSVGQGVGEQFFGPGTRLTVL.

This chain joins TRBV29-1 and TRBJ1-1; D is unresolved. Germline assignment: CDR1 SQVTM and CDR2 ANQGSEA. This CDR3 contains 13 residues. The V gene lost 0 bases and the J gene lost 0 bases, with 5 bases spanning the gap. CDR3 loop: CSVEDRVNTEAFF. CDR3 nucleotide sequence: TGCAGCGTTGAAGATCGAGTGAACACTGAAGCTTTCTTT.

The CDR3 reads CASSERYEQYF. The DNA for the CDR3 is TGTGCCAGCAGTGAACGGTACGAGCAGTACTTC. The V and J genes are TRBV2 and TRBJ2-7; D unresolved. The V end lost 2 bases, the J end lost 4 bases, and 3 bases lay between the germline ends. Germline V lookup: CDR1 SNHLY, CDR2 FYNNEI. The CDR3 has 11 residues.

The chain uses TRBV28 and TRBJ2-7; 7 nucleotides align to TRBD1. Germline-derived CDR1 and CDR2 are MDHEN and SYDVKM. The junction had 9 bases not matched to a gene; V was cut back by 6 bases and J by 10 bases. The CDR3 has 12 amino acids. CDR3 DNA: TGTGCCAGCAGGCCCCAGGGGGTTGGTCAGTACTTC. This translates into CASRPQGVGQYF.

This clone was observed once. The CDR3 reads CAWSAGTGGFSGNTIYF. CDR3 sequence (DNA): TGTGCCTGGAGTGCCGGGACAGGCGGATTCTCTGGAAACACCATATATTTT. V usage is TRBV30 and J usage is TRBJ1-3; 8 bases are shared with TRBD1. The CDR3 runs to 17 residues. In germline, CDR1 is GTSNPN, CDR2 SVGIG (reference sequence). The trim removed 1 base at V and 0 bases at J, leaving 8 bases unmatched. The entire variable domain, with the rest obtained from reference TRBV30 and TRBJ1-3, is as follows: SQTIHQWPATLVQPVGSPLSLECTVEGTSNPNLYWYRQAAGRGLQLLFYSVGIGQISSEVPQNLSASRPQDRQFILSSKKLLLSDSGFYLCAWSAGTGGFSGNTIYFGEGSWLTVV.